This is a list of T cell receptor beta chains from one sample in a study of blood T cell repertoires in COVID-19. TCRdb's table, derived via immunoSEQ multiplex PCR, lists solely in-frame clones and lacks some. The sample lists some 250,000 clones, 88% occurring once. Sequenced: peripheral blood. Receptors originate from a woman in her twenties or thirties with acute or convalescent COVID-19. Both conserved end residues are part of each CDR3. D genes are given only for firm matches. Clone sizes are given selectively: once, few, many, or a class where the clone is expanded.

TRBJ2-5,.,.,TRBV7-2,CASSLPFNNREETQYF,TGTGCCAGCAGCTTACCGTTTAATAACAGGGAAGAGACCCAGTACTTC
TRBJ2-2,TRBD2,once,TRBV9,CASSVDSGTFANTGELFF,TGTGCCAGCAGCGTAGATAGCGGGACGTTCGCGAACACCGGGGAGCTGTTTTTT
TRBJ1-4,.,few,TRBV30,CAWSSGANEKLFF,TGTGCCTGGAGTTCAGGGGCGAATGAAAAACTGTTTTTT
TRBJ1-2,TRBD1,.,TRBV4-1,CASTLGGGTGYGYTF,TGCGCCAGCACCCTAGGAGGGGGCACGGGCTATGGCTACACCTTC
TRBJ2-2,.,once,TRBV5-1,CASSLGQGKVGELFF,TGCGCCAGCAGCCTGGGGCAGGGGAAGGTCGGGGAGCTGTTTTTT
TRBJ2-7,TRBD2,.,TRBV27,CASSLKSGAYEQYF,TGTGCCAGCAGTTTAAAGAGCGGGGCGTACGAGCAGTACTTC
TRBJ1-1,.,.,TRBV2,CASSFGLNTEAFF,TGTGCCAGCAGTTTCGGGTTGAACACTGAAGCTTTCTTT
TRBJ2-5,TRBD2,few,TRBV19,CASSIGSGSLIQYF,TGTGCCAGTAGTATAGGTAGCGGGAGTCTGATCCAGTACTTC
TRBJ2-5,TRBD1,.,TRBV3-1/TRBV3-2,CASRDTGGKTQYF,TGTGCCAGCAGAGATACAGGGGGCAAGACCCAGTACTTC
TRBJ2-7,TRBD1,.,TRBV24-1,CATSDRDRGRSYEQYF,TGTGCCACCAGTGACCGCGACAGGGGCCGCTCCTACGAGCAGTACTTC
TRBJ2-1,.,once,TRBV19,CASSTRVGRSYNEQFF,TGTGCCAGTAGTACTCGGGTGGGGAGATCATACAATGAGCAGTTCTTC
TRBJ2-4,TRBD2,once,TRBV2,CASRLADLAKNIQYF,TGTGCCAGCAGACTAGCGGATCTAGCCAAAAACATTCAGTACTTC
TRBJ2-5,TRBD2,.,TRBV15,CATSRGGGDLETQYF,TGTGCCACCAGCAGGGGGGGAGGGGATCTAGAGACCCAGTACTTC
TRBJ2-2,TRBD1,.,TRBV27,CASSFWGQGSSGELFF,TGTGCCAGCAGTTTCTGGGGACAGGGTAGTTCCGGGGAGCTGTTTTTT
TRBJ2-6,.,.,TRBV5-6,CASSSDTPGANVLTF,TGTGCCAGCAGCTCGGACACGCCAGGGGCCAACGTCCTGACTTTC
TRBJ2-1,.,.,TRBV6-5,CASSYTNIGLYNEQFF,TGTGCCAGCAGTTACACTAACATTGGTCTCTACAATGAGCAGTTCTTC
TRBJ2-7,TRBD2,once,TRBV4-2,CASSQPTGGNNYEQYF,TGTGCCAGCAGCCAACCGACGGGGGGGAATAACTACGAGCAGTACTTC
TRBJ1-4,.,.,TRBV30,CARGHPEFEGEKLFF,TGTGCCAGAGGCCACCCAGAGTTTGAAGGTGAAAAACTGTTTTTT
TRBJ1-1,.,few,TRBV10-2,CASRNRDGMNTEAFF,TGCGCCAGCAGGAACAGGGATGGGATGAACACTGAAGCTTTCTTT
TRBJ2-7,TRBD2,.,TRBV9,CASSSGTSAYEQYF,TGTGCCAGCAGTTCCGGGACTAGTGCCTACGAGCAGTACTTC
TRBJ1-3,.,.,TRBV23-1,CASSQLQGSSGNTIYF,TGCGCCAGCAGTCAACTCCAGGGATCCTCTGGAAACACCATATATTTT
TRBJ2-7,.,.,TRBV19,CASSIFGQSYEQYF,TGTGCCAGTAGTATTTTCGGACAGTCCTACGAGCAGTACTTC
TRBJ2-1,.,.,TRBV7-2,CASGIRRAFGNEQFF,TGTGCCAGCGGAATCCGGAGGGCCTTTGGTAATGAGCAGTTCTTC
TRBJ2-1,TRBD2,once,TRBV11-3,CASSSAGGSYNEQFF,TGTGCCAGCAGCTCGGCGGGAGGTTCCTACAATGAGCAGTTCTTC
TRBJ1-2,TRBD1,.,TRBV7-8,CASSLAIGQGFGYTF,TGTGCCAGCAGCTTAGCGATCGGACAGGGGTTTGGCTACACCTTC
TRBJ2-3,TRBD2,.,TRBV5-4,CASSFASGRRDTQYF,TGTGCCAGCAGCTTTGCTAGCGGGAGAAGAGATACGCAGTATTTT
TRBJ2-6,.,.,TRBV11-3,CASSPGLPGANVLTF,TGTGCCAGCAGCCCTGGACTGCCTGGGGCCAACGTCCTGACTTTC
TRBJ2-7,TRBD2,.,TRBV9,CASSVASGPYEQYF,TGTGCCAGCAGCGTCGCTAGCGGGCCCTACGAGCAGTACTTC
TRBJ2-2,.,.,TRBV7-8,CASSRTPNTGELFF,TGTGCCAGCAGCCGGACACCGAACACCGGGGAGCTGTTTTTT
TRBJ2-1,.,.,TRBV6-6,CASSPRNEQFF,TGTGCCAGCAGTCCCCGTAATGAGCAGTTCTTC
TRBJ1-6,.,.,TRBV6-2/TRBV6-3,CASSYKLAEVDSPLHF,TGTGCCAGCAGTTACAAGTTGGCAGAGGTTGATTCACCCCTCCACTTT
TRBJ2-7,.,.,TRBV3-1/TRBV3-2,CASSRGLTSYEQYF,TGTGCCAGCAGCCGGGGCTTGACAAGCTACGAGCAGTACTTC
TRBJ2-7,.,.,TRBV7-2,CASSFSAYEQYF,TGTGCCAGCAGCTTTTCGGCCTACGAGCAGTACTTC
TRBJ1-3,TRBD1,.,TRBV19,CASSIRGPENTIYF,TGTGCCAGTAGTATCAGGGGGCCGGAAAACACCATATATTTT
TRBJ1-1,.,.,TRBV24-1,CATSDPRRGNTEAFF,TGTGCCACCAGTGACCCGCGACGGGGTAACACTGAAGCTTTCTTT
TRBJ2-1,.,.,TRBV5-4,CASSSRDKPYNEQFF,TGTGCCAGCAGCTCCCGGGACAAGCCCTACAATGAGCAGTTCTTC
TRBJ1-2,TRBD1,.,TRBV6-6,CASSYSRDSYGYTF,TGTGCCAGCAGTTACTCGAGGGACAGTTATGGCTACACCTTC
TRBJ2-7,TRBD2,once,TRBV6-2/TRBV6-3,CASSSLLNVGTSGRASYEQYF,TGTGCCAGCAGTTCACTCCTGAACGTGGGGACTAGCGGGAGGGCCTCGTACGAGCAGTACTTC
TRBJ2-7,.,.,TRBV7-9,CASSAPREQYF,TGTGCCAGCAGCGCCCCCAGGGAGCAGTACTTC
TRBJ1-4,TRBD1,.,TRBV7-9,CASSPTGASEKLFF,TGTGCCAGCAGCCCGACAGGGGCGAGCGAAAAACTGTTTTTT
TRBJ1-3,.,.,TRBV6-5,CASSLRRTSGNTIYF,TGTGCCAGCAGCCTCCGGAGGACCTCTGGAAACACCATATATTTT
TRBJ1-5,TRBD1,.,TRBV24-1,CATGTGSNQPQHF,TGTGCCACCGGGACAGGTAGCAATCAGCCCCAGCATTTT
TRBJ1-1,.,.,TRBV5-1,CASSLSGGTEAFF,TGCGCCAGCAGCTTATCCGGGGGGACTGAAGCTTTCTTT
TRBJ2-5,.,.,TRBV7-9,CASSLRAGYQETQYF,TGTGCCAGCAGCCTAAGGGCAGGGTACCAAGAGACCCAGTACTTC
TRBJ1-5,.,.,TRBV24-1,CATSETSAGRGNQPQHF,TGTGCCACCAGTGAGACCTCAGCGGGAAGGGGCAATCAGCCCCAGCATTTT
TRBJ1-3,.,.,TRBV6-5,CASSYLLGSGNTIYF,TGTGCCAGCAGTTACTTACTAGGATCAGGAAACACCATATATTTT
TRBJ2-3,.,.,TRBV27,CASSLQGPDTQYF,TGTGCCAGCAGTTTACAGGGCCCAGATACGCAGTATTTT
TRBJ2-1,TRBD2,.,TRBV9,CASSVDPSGSSYNEQFF,TGTGCCAGCAGCGTAGATCCTAGCGGGAGCTCCTACAATGAGCAGTTCTTC
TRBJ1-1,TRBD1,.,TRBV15,CATSRALTGSTEAFF,TGTGCCACCAGCAGAGCCCTGACAGGGAGCACTGAAGCTTTCTTT
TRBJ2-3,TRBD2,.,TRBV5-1,CASSWSTSKISTDTQYF,TGCGCCAGCAGCTGGTCGACTAGCAAAATTAGCACAGATACGCAGTATTTT
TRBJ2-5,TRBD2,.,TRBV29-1,CSVDWGLAQETQYF,TGCAGCGTTGATTGGGGACTAGCGCAAGAGACCCAGTACTTC
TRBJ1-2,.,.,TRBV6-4,CASSRTARDYGYTF,TGTGCCAGTTCAAGGACAGCTAGAGACTATGGCTACACCTTC
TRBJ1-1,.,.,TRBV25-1,CASSEQGKAFF,TGTGCCAGCAGTGAACAGGGCAAAGCTTTCTTT